The clone carrying this T cell receptor beta chain was found a few times. Its antigen is undetermined. It was one heparinised blood draw, averaging roughly 0.11 L, that each donor gave. From germline, CDR1 is SGHDN and CDR2 FVKESK. The CDR3 runs to 13 residues. Trimming took off 2 bases at V and 5 bases at J, with 7 bases between the two ends. The sample comes from a study of beta chain features in type 1 diabetes. Study conclusions and caveats: No resolution was reached here on whether HLA type influences TCRB rearrangement. Moderate but significant shortening of TCRB CDR3s was recorded in all four CD4+ subsets from Type 1 diabetes patients.

All of the isolated RNA was reverse transcribed, so expressed TCRB transcripts were sequenced. Naive, central memory and regulatory T cell samples yielded about 4 million reads on average. Clones were read by immunoSEQ multiplex PCR, and TCRdb kept only the in-frame ones, dropping some. Of about 340,000 clones listed, approximately 13% are singletons. This chain links TRBV14 with TRBJ2-1; D may be TRBD1 (6 bases). This TCR derives from a woman aged 18-29 years with type 1 diabetes. The specimen sequenced was naive CD4+ T cells from blood. CDR3 DNA: TGTGCCAGCAGCCAAAACAGGGACAATGAGCAGTTCTTC. Translation gives CASSQNRDNEQFF.